Sequencing of this T cell receptor (beta chain) was carried out in a study of spatial heterogeneity in lung cancer. Time point meaning: sample taken at primary tumor resection. Whole RNA, which was extracted from tumor, nontumor lung tissue or frozen PBMC, was sequenced without any cell sorting. This clonotype came up many times. The CDR3 length is 17 residues. The V end lost 6 bases, the J end lost 0 bases, and 18 bases lay between the germline ends. The V gene's germline CDR1 is MNHEY and CDR2 SMNVEV (reference sequence). TCRdb re-analysed the 5' RACE reads in MiXCR, keeping a single row per CDR3 protein. The sample records about 13,000 distinct CDR3 sequences, 3.8% being singletons.

The V gene is TRBV27, the J gene TRBJ2-1; a possible D gene is TRBD2 (6 bases). The specimen comprised PBMCs, sampled at surgery. The sequence came from a male donor with early-stage non-small cell lung cancer. The CDR3 DNA is TGTGCCAGCAGACCATCGGGGGAGACTCGCTCCTACAATGAGCAGTTCTTC. Protein sequence: CASRPSGETRSYNEQFF.